Listed here is a single T cell receptor (beta chain). The sample originates from a study of blood T cell repertoires in COVID-19. Study background: Sources were T cells, B-cell-depleted T cells, or PBMCs; the material itself was cDNA or gDNA.

In the original processing: From reference gene primer amplification, estimates of nucleated cell counts were derived. Assay: immunoSEQ multiplex PCR; the TCRdb copy retains only in-frame clones and omits some. The D gene and trimming were derived from the DNA, and the V and J assignments and clone size from that table. This table has approximately 210,000 clones, about 90% appearing once. This receptor was identified in a woman between 65 and 79 years old with acute or convalescent COVID-19. The sample comprised peripheral blood.

The CDR3 sequence is CASRQGGSYNEQFF. CDR3 in DNA: TGTGCCAGCAGGCAGGGCGGTTCCTACAATGAGCAGTTCTTC. The chain combines TRBV28 with TRBJ2-1, with D perhaps TRBD1 (5 bases). From germline, CDR1 is MDHEN and CDR2 SYDVKM. This CDR3 spans 14 amino acids. V lost 6 bases and J lost 1, with 10 bases in between. The full variable domain, its missing parts supplied by reference TRBV28 and TRBJ2-1, is DVKVTQSSRYLVKRTGEKVFLECVQDMDHENMFWYRQDPGLGLRLIYFSYDVKMKEKGDIPEGYSVSREKKERFSLILESASTNQTSMYLCASRQGGSYNEQFFGPGTRLTVL.